One TCR beta chain is described in this entry. What it recognizes is unknown. The CDR3 is 12 amino acids. The germline gives CDR1 SQVTM, CDR2 ANQGSEA. V shed 7 bases and J shed 11 bases, with 20 bases lying between them. These data belong to a study of tumor-infiltrating lymphocytes in primary liver carcinoma. Turning to the study itself: Aged between 30 and 69 years, the patients were men and women. Sequenced samples came back with roughly 3.5 to 7.13 million productive TCRbeta reads, and the counts looked alike across tissue types. Whole-study findings and limits: Tumors carried a top-250-clone fraction significantly exceeding that of blood (p = 0.039).

From approximately 20-30 mg of unsorted bulk tissue, DNA and RNA were co-extracted together. By surgical resection, the patients were treated for their primary liver carcinoma. Production of TCR beta cDNA used approximately 0.55 ug total RNA together with a constant-region primer. Libraries covering TCR beta were generated through three nested multiplex PCR rounds (using a slightly modified ARM-PCR). Two initial PCR rounds of around 10 cycles each paired TRBV1-TRBV30 forward primers with a C-beta reverse primer. Using its own MiXCR run on the multiplex PCR reads, TCRdb lists one record per CDR3 protein. The sample lists 40,000 or so distinct CDR3 sequences; roughly 80% were seen once.

The sequenced material came from tumor-adjacent normal liver tissue. This sequence was found in a man in his forties with primary liver carcinoma and hepatitis B virus infection. The chain joins TRBV29-1 to TRBJ2-5; D is tentatively TRBD1 or TRBD2 (5 bases each). CDR3 region: CSAWGYQEPQYF. The CDR3 coding sequence is TGCAGCGCCTGGGGGTACCAAGAGCCACAGTACTTC.